The 6 T cell receptor beta chains below all came from one sample that was sequenced in a study of Graves' ophthalmopathy and Graves' hyperthyroidism. RNA transcripts were the template, and TCR beta CDR3 regions were amplified from them. The first-round RT-PCR employed HTBI primers together with the Qiagen OneStep RT-PCR kit. A multiplex PCR was then performed as the second round. TCRdb passed the multiplex PCR reads through MiXCR, listing each CDR3 protein once. The sample lists 450,000 or so distinct CDR3 sequences; around 15% were seen once. Sequencing used blood. Receptor source: a woman in her twenties or thirties with Graves' ophthalmopathy.

This clonotype was seen repeatedly, ten times or more. It may be a read error: a sequence one base away is much more abundant. The CDR3 carries no conserved terminal phenylalanine or tryptophan, so it likely arises from a read error. The chain recombines TRBV6-5 with TRBJ1-1, with D unclear. The germline V gene has CDR1 MNHEY and CDR2 SVGAGI. The CDR3 length is 13 residues. Trimming stripped 4 bases from V and 0 bases from J, with 6 bases between. The CDR3 DNA sequence: TGTGCCAGCAGTTGGCGGGTGAACACTGAAGCTTTCCTT. Protein product: CASSWRVNTEAFL.

This clonotype appeared many times. The chain links TRBV12-3 or TRBV12-4 to TRBJ1-5, with D hard to call. The CDR3 totals 13 residues. Trimming took off 2 bases at V and 5 bases at J, with 7 bases between the two ends. The CDR3 DNA sequence: TGTGCCAGCAGTTTAAGGCTAGATCAGCCCCAGCATTTT. Protein: CASSLRLDQPQHF.

This clonotype was picked up many times. The rearrangement links TRBV27 to TRBJ2-2; 12 positions match TRBD2. Germline-derived CDR1 and CDR2 are MNHEY and SMNVEV (reference sequence). CDR3 length: 16 residues. V dropped 6 bases and J dropped 0; count of bases not matched to a gene: 2. CDR3 coding DNA: TGTGCCAGCAGGCGACTAGCGGGAGCGAACACCGGGGAGCTGTTTTTT. Amino acids: CASRRLAGANTGELFF.

This clonotype occurred many times. The chain uses TRBV28 and TRBJ1-1; 10 positions match TRBD1. The V gene's germline CDR1 is MDHEN and CDR2 SYDVKM. After removal of 6 bases from V and 10 bases from J, the junction contained 5 bases not matched to a gene. The CDR3 is 12 residues long. This chain's CDR3 is CASREGTGAAFF. DNA for the CDR3: TGTGCCAGCAGGGAAGGGACAGGGGCAGCTTTCTTT.

This clonotype occurred many times. The J gene is TRBJ1-1, the V gene TRBV6-1; D possibly corresponds to TRBD1 (5 bases). The CDR3 has 14 amino acids. From germline, CDR1 is MNHNS and CDR2 SASEGT. Trimming cost V 4 bases and J 8 bases, with 17 bases left between them. The CDR3 DNA sequence: TGTGCCAGCAGTGTGGGACTATCTAGGGGCGAAGCTTTCTTT. It yields the protein CASSVGLSRGEAFF.

This clonotype showed up many times. The chain joins TRBV5-4 to TRBJ1-6; a weak D match, TRBD1 (5 bases). V dropped 2 bases and J dropped 10 bases, with 16 bases sitting between them. Germline CDR1 is SGHNT and CDR2 is YYREEE (reference sequence). There are 15 residues in the CDR3. The CDR3 DNA reads TGTGCCAGCAGCTTCAGTACAGGCTCGGTATCACCCCTCCACTTT. It translates to CASSFSTGSVSPLHF.